This TCR beta chain was sequenced for a study of blood T cell repertoires in COVID-19. Original processing notes: Amplifying reference gene primers gave estimates of nucleated cell counts. Sequenced by immunoSEQ multiplex PCR; TCRdb stores in-frame clones only, minus some. For V, J and clone size, that table is used; D and trimming come from the DNA. This table has hundreds of thousands of clones, approximately 82% appearing once. From germline, CDR1 is SGHTA and CDR2 FQGNSA. This CDR3 comprises 15 residues. The germline V and J ends were trimmed by 6 bases and 6 bases, with 20 bases remaining between them.

This chain connects TRBV7-2 to TRBJ1-2, with D perhaps matching TRBD1 (6 bases). The receptor was isolated from a woman aged 80 or over with acute or convalescent COVID-19. The sequenced sample was peripheral blood. For the CDR3, the DNA is TGTGCCAGCAGGTCAAGGATGGCGGGGGCAGATGGCTACACCTTC. Its translation: CASRSRMAGADGYTF.